The clone carrying this TCR beta chain came up once. Antigen: not known. This specimen comes from a study of T cell responses to AZD1222 COVID-19 vaccine. J lost 6 bases, V lost 5 bases, and 6 bases had no gene match. Germline lookup yields CDR1 KGHSH and CDR2 LQKENI. This CDR3 spans 13 amino acids. Produced via immunoSEQ multiplex PCR; TCRdb's table is partial and in-frame only. The table shows 160,000 or so clones, with 90% occurring only once. Broader study findings: Only a handful of people who got AZD1222 tested seropositive at baseline. Elevations in Spike-specific TCR breadth and depth followed administration of two AZD1222 doses. A mostly white British donor set with more females was recruited, and clonal diversity was possibly underestimated.

Source: peripheral blood, taken on day 0 of AZD1222 vaccination. The chain combines TRBV18 with TRBJ2-7; TRBD1 agrees at 8 bases. This TCR was recovered from an adult in good health. CDR3 amino acids: CASSGGTGREQYF. CDR3 in DNA: TGTGCCAGCTCAGGCGGGACAGGACGCGAGCAGTACTTC.